This is a list of T cell receptor beta chains from one sample in a study of CD8+CD57+ T cells in acquired aplastic anemia. Each CDR3 protein is one row after TCRdb ran MiXCR on the reads. The sample holds roughly 200,000 distinct CDR3 sequences, roughly 63% seen once. Sequenced material: sorted CD4+, CD8+, or CD8+CD57+ T cells (not recorded which) from PBMCs. The receptors were sampled from a human donor with aplastic anemia. CDR3s include the opening cysteine and the closing phenylalanine or tryptophan. The D gene is left open where the match is weak. Size tells how often a clone was seen (once, few, many) or the class of an expanded clone, and some rows leave it out.

- | TRBD1 | TRBJ1-2 | TRBV4-3 | CASSKGQGSMGGYTF | TGCGCCAGCAGCAAAGGACAGGGGTCTATGGGTGGCTACACCTTC
- | - | TRBJ2-7 | TRBV15 | CATSRDRISYEQYF | TGTGCCACCAGCAGAGATCGAATTAGCTACGAGCAGTACTTC
- | TRBD1 | TRBJ1-4 | TRBV10-3 | CAIRGLANEKLFF | TGTGCCATTAGGGGGCTAGCTAATGAAAAACTGTTTTTT
few | - | TRBJ2-7 | TRBV29-1 | CSVRQQNTFDEQYF | TGCAGCGTCCGACAGCAGAATACGTTTGACGAGCAGTACTTC
- | - | TRBJ1-1 | TRBV2 | CASSKGESSTEAFF | TGTGCCAGCAGTAAAGGGGAGTCCAGCACTGAAGCTTTCTTT
- | - | TRBJ2-7 | TRBV29-1 | CSARDGPDSSYEQYF | TGCAGTGCTAGAGATGGGCCTGATAGCTCCTACGAGCAGTACTTC
- | - | TRBJ2-7 | TRBV7-2 | CASSLSNTYYEQYF | TGTGCCAGCAGCTTATCGAATACTTACTACGAGCAGTACTTC
- | - | TRBJ2-7 | TRBV7-9 | CASSPDSFEQYF | TGTGCCAGCAGCCCCGACTCCTTTGAGCAGTACTTC
once | TRBD2 | TRBJ2-5 | TRBV9 | CASSARLAEAQYF | TGTGCCAGCAGCGCTAGGCTAGCGGAGGCCCAGTACTTC
- | - | TRBJ1-2 | TRBV7-8 | CASSLTADRTFHGYTF | TGTGCCAGCAGCTTAACGGCAGACAGGACTTTCCATGGCTACACCTTC
- | - | TRBJ2-2 | TRBV19 | CASKKAVGNTGELFF | TGTGCCAGTAAGAAGGCAGTGGGGAACACCGGGGAGCTGTTTTTT
- | - | TRBJ2-3 | TRBV20-1 | CSADGRIRSYTQYF | TGCAGTGCTGATGGACGGATACGCAGTTATACGCAGTATTTT
- | - | TRBJ2-1 | TRBV7-8 | CASSFRGLNNEQLF | TGTGCCAGCAGTTTCAGGGGTTTGAACAATGAGCAGCTCTTC
many | - | TRBJ1-1 | TRBV9 | CASSEGGNTEAFF | TGTGCCAGCAGCGAGGGGGGGAACACTGAAGCTTTCTTT
- | - | TRBJ1-3 | TRBV2 | CASSEAHLSGDTIYF | TGTGCCAGCAGTGAGGCACATCTCTCTGGAGACACCATATATTTT